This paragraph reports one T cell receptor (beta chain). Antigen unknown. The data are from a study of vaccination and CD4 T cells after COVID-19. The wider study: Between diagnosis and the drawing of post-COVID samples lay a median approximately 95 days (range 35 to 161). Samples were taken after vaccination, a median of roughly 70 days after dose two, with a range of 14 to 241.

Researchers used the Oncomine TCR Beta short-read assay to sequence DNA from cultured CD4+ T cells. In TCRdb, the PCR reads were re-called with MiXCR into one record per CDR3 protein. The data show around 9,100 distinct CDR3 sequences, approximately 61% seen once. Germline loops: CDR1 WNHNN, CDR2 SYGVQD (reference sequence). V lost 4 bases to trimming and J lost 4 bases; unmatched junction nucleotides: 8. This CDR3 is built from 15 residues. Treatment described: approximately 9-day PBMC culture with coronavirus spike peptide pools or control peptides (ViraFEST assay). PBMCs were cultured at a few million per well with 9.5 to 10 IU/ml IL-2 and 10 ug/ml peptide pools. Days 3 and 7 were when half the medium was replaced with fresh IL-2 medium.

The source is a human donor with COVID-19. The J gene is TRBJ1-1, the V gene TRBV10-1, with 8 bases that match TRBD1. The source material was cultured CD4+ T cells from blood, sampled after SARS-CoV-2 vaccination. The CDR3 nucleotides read TGCGCCAGCAGTGGGACAGGGCGGACGGGCACTGAAGCTTTCTTT. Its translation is CASSGTGRTGTEAFF.